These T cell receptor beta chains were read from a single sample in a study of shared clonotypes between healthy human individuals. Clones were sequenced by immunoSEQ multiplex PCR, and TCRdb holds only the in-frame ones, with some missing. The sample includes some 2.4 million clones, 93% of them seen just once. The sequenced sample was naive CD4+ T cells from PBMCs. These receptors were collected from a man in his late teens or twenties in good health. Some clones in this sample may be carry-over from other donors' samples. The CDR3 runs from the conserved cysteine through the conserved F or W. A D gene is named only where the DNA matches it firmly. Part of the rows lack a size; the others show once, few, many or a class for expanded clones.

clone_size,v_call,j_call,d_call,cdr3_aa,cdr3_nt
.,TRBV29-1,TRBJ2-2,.,CSAEAAGELFF,TGCAGCGCCGAGGCCGCCGGGGAGCTGTTTTTT
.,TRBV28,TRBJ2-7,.,CASSLGHKIGEQYF,TGTGCCAGCAGTTTGGGACATAAAATCGGCGAGCAGTACTTC
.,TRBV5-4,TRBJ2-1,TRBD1,CASSSPGQGAANEQFF,TGTGCCAGCAGCTCTCCGGGACAGGGGGCTGCCAATGAGCAGTTCTTC
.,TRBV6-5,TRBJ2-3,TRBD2,CASSSSGRWFTDTQYF,TGTGCCAGCAGTTCGAGCGGGAGGTGGTTCACAGATACGCAGTATTTT
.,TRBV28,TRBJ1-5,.,CASTEGTGIIQPQHF,TGTGCCAGCACCGAAGGTACAGGGATTATTCAGCCCCAGCATTTT
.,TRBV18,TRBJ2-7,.,CASSPRRLAYEQYF,TGTGCCAGCTCACCCCGAAGACTAGCCTACGAGCAGTACTTC
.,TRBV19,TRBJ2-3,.,CASSIHQNQRTDTQYF,TGTGCCAGTAGTATACACCAGAATCAACGCACAGATACGCAGTATTTT
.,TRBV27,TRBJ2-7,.,CASSLAGGQIPVGGQYF,TGTGCCAGCAGTTTGGCGGGGGGACAGATCCCCGTGGGCGGGCAGTACTTC
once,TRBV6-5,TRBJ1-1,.,CASSYAAGPVNTEAFF,TGTGCCAGCAGTTACGCGGCCGGGCCCGTGAACACTGAAGCTTTCTTT
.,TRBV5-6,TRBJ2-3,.,CASSPGGGLVTDTQYF,TGTGCCAGCAGCCCTGGTGGGGGGCTGGTCACAGATACGCAGTATTTT
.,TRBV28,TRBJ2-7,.,CASSSDRNSYEQYF,TGTGCCAGCAGTTCAGACAGAAACTCCTACGAGCAGTACTTC
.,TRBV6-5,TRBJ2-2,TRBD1,CASRQGQVNTGELFF,TGTGCCAGCAGGCAGGGACAGGTGAACACCGGGGAGCTGTTTTTT
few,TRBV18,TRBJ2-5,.,CASSPFLTGVGETQYF,TGTGCCAGCTCACCATTCCTGACTGGGGTCGGAGAGACCCAGTACTTC
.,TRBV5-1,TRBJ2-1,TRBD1,CASSLGQGANEQFF,TGCGCCAGCAGCCTGGGACAGGGGGCGAATGAGCAGTTCTTC
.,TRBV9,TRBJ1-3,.,CASSGITPGNTIYF,TGTGCCAGCAGCGGGATCACTCCCGGAAACACCATATATTTT
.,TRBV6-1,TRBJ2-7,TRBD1,CASIGQGDFLYEQYF,TGTGCCAGCATTGGACAGGGGGACTTTTTGTACGAGCAGTACTTC
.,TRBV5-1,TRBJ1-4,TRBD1,CASSLMAGGGEKLFF,TGCGCCAGCAGCTTGATGGCAGGGGGCGGCGAAAAACTGTTTTTT
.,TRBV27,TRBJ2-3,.,CASSLSWAGTDTQYF,TGTGCCAGCAGTTTATCGTGGGCAGGGACAGATACGCAGTATTTT
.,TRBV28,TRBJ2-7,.,CASSPVGVGSYEQYF,TGTGCCAGCAGCCCGGTCGGGGTGGGATCCTACGAGCAGTACTTC
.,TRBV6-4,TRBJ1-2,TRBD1,CASSEYRGYGYTF,TGTGCCAGCAGTGAATACAGGGGCTATGGCTACACCTTC
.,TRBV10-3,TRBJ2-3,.,CAISAVIRDTQYF,TGTGCCATCAGTGCTGTTATTCGCGATACGCAGTATTTT
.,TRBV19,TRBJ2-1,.,CASSPGVPHNEQFF,TGTGCCAGTAGTCCTGGGGTGCCTCACAATGAGCAGTTCTTC
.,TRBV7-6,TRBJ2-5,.,CASSLEVGGETQYF,TGTGCCAGCAGCTTAGAAGTGGGAGGAGAGACCCAGTACTTC
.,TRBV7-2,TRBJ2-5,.,CASSSPTGQETQYF,TGTGCCAGCAGCTCCCCGACGGGACAAGAGACCCAGTACTTC
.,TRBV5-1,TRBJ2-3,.,CASSLRALGTDTQYF,TGCGCCAGCAGCCTCAGGGCTTTGGGAACAGATACGCAGTATTTT
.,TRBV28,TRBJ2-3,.,CASSSKWEHRVQYF,TGTGCCAGCAGTTCTAAGTGGGAACATCGGGTGCAGTATTTT
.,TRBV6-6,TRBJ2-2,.,CASRVTVNTGELFF,TGTGCCAGCAGGGTGACAGTGAACACCGGGGAGCTGTTTTTT
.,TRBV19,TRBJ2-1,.,CASSIRGSTYNEQFF,TGTGCCAGTAGTATTAGGGGGAGTACCTACAATGAGCAGTTCTTC
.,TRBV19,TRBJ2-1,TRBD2,CASSNLAGGSQGEQFF,TGTGCCAGTAGTAACCTAGCGGGAGGGTCCCAGGGTGAGCAGTTCTTC